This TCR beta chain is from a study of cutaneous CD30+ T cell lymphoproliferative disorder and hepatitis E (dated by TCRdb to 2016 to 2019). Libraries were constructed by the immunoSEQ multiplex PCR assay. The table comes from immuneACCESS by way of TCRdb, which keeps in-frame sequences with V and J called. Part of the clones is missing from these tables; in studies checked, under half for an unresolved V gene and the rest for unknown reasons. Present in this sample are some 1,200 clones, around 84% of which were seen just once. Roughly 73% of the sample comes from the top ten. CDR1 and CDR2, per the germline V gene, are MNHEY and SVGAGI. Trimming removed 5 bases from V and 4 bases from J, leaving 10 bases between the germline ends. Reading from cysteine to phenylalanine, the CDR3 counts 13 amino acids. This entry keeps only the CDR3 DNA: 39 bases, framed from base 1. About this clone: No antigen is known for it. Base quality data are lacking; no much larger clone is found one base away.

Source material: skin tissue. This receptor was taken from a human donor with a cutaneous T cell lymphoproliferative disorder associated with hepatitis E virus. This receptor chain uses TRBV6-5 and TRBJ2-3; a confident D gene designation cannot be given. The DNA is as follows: TGTGCCAGCAGTCCTTGGGCTGCAGATACGCAGTATTTT. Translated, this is CASSPWAADTQYF.